This T cell receptor beta chain was obtained from a study of neurological immune-mediated disorders. Broader study findings: There was no clinical or MRI feature that was associated with the multiple sclerosis repertoire cluster. When grouped phylogenetically, the repertoires of 18 of the 34 multiple sclerosis patients fell together in one related-CDR3 cluster, which is a possible signature.

MiXCR, run by TCRdb on the 5' RACE reads, gives a single entry per CDR3 protein. The data contain tens of thousands of distinct CDR3 sequences, around 3.9% of them singletons. This clonotype was seen many times. Its matching antigen is unknown. Trimming took off 6 bases at V and 4 bases at J, with 24 bases between the two ends. There are 17 residues in the CDR3. Germline CDR1 reads SGHDN; CDR2 reads FVKESK. Unsorted libraries were generated from 2 million PBMCs held at -80 degrees C. Sequencing was performed on PBMCs. The sequence came from a young man with multiple sclerosis. The rearrangement joins TRBV14 to TRBJ2-5; D might be TRBD2 (6 bases). The CDR3 sequence is CASSRLSGRIGGETQYF. DNA of the CDR3: TGTGCCAGCAGTCGACTCAGCGGGCGGATAGGAGGAGAGACCCAGTACTTC.